The TCR beta chain under discussion was sequenced for a study of cytomegalovirus exposure and HLA in healthy donors. General study results and limits: It has been reported that TCR beta sequences accurately predicted the HLA-A and HLA-B alleles of most subjects. TCR sequences were mostly rare, though some public TCRs occurred in many donors.

Comments on this clone: Its antigen is not known.

Germline V gives CDR1 MNHEY, CDR2 SMNVEV (reference sequence). The V gene lost 6 bases and the J gene lost 1 base, with 16 bases spanning the gap. The CDR3 covers 16 residues. In the PCR, 60 Vbeta and 13 Jbeta primers were used. Sequenced by immunoSEQ multiplex PCR; TCRdb stores in-frame clones only, minus some. Of about 130,000 clones in the sample, around three quarters were seen once. The sequenced sample consisted of PBMCs. The receptor was derived from a man between 25 and 39 years old in good health and CMV-seronegative. J is TRBJ1-3 and V is TRBV27; the D gene is possibly TRBD1 (5 bases). CDR3: CASRDNSRASGNTIYF. The CDR3 DNA reads TGTGCCAGCAGGGATAACTCCAGGGCGTCTGGAAACACCATATATTTT.